One and the same sample provided the 14 T cell receptor beta chains below, sequenced in a study of T cells after yellow fever vaccination. TCRdb recomputed calls from the 5' RACE reads with MiXCR, one row per CDR3 protein. The sample comprises some 340,000 distinct CDR3 sequences, around 10% of which are singletons, and under 4% rests with the top ten. The sample in question was CD4+ T cells sorted from PBMCs, obtained 45 days after the yellow fever booster vaccination. These receptors came from a man aged 18 to 30 who received the YFV17D yellow fever vaccine.

This clonotype was observed a handful of times. CDR3 bases: TGTGCCAGCAGCTTAGCCAGGGGACAGGATATAGGGTATGGCTACACCTTC. This sequence encodes CASSLARGQDIGYGYTF. This chain uses TRBV7-2 with TRBJ1-2; 8 bases are a match to TRBD1. Germline trimming cut 0 bases from V and 5 bases from J; bases unmatched to any gene: 11. The length of the CDR3 is 17 residues. CDR1 is SGHTA, CDR2 FQGNSA, per germline.

This clonotype was recorded a few times. The rearrangement links TRBV7-3 to TRBJ1-2; D is possibly TRBD1 (6 bases). Trimming took off 5 bases at V and 7 bases at J, with 17 bases between the two ends. Germline CDR1 is SGHTA and CDR2 is FQGTGA. This CDR3 contains 14 residues. The DNA for the CDR3 is TGTGCCAGCAGCCGGGGGCCTGGGCTGGGTGGCTACACCTTC. Translating it yields CASSRGPGLGGYTF.

This clonotype was seen a few times. The chain is built from TRBV6-2 or TRBV6-3 and TRBJ2-1; 7 nucleotides align to TRBD2. The CDR3 consists of 18 residues. V lost 0 bases and J lost 7; bases outside the gene matches: 15. Germline V gives CDR1 MNHEY, CDR2 SVGEGT. The CDR3 DNA reads as TGTGCCAGCAGTTACTCTTTCGTACGGCGGGGGACCGGAAATGAGCAGTTCTTC. This gives the protein CASSYSFVRRGTGNEQFF.

The chain uses TRBV7-9 and TRBJ1-2; 9 bases align to TRBD1. The CDR3 is 15 residues long. In germline, CDR1 is SEHNR, CDR2 FQNEAQ (reference sequence). J gave up 5 bases and V 4 bases, and 8 bases lay outside the gene matches. The CDR3 here is CASSSPGQGSYGYTF. The CDR3 bases are TGTGCCAGCAGCTCCCCGGGACAGGGATCATATGGCTACACCTTC.

This clonotype was recorded at least ten times. The gene calls are TRBV9 and TRBJ2-7, with D unclear. The CDR3 is 12 amino acids. The V and J ends lost 0 bases and 6 bases respectively, with 7 bases between them. The germline gives CDR1 SGDLS, CDR2 YYNGEE. The CDR3, as DNA: TGTGCCAGCAGCGTAGCTTTGGGCGAGCAGTACTTC. As protein: CASSVALGEQYF.

This clonotype was seen more than once but under ten times. The J gene is TRBJ1-1, the V gene TRBV29-1; D is unresolved. This CDR3 spans 10 amino acids. From germline, CDR1 is SQVTM and CDR2 ANQGSEA. The ends were cut back, 2 bases at V and 11 bases at J, with 9 bases in the middle. CDR3 loop: CSVELLGAFF. The DNA for the CDR3 is TGCAGCGTTGAATTGTTAGGCGCTTTCTTT.

The chain carries TRBV6-2 or TRBV6-3 and TRBJ1-5, with a weak D call TRBD1 (6 bases). From germline, CDR1 is MNHEY and CDR2 SVGEGT. V was shortened by 2 bases and J by 1 base, with 18 bases between the two germline ends. The CDR3 totals 18 residues. CDR3: CASSYRPEGRGSNQPQHF. In DNA, the CDR3 is TGTGCCAGCAGTTACCGGCCCGAGGGCAGGGGAAGCAATCAGCCCCAGCATTTT.

This clonotype was seen only a few times. The V and J genes are TRBV30 and TRBJ1-1; D gene unclear. Looked up from germline, CDR1 is GTSNPN and CDR2 is SVGIG (reference sequence). The CDR3 is 10 residues long. V was cut by 7 bases and J by 1 base, with 4 bases left in between. CDR3 nucleotide sequence: TGTGCCTTGAAGAACACTGAAGCTTTCTTT. Protein product: CALKNTEAFF.

The CDR3 DNA follows: TGTGCCACCAAAAGGGGACAGGAGCTCAATCAGCCCCAGCATTTT. This sequence encodes CATKRGQELNQPQHF. V gene TRBV6-1 combines with J gene TRBJ1-5, with 8 nucleotides matching TRBD1. Germline trimming cut 10 bases from V and 3 bases from J; bases unmatched to any gene: 11. This CDR3 region has 15 residues. Germline-derived CDR1 and CDR2 are MNHNS and SASEGT.

The sample holds a few counts of this clonotype. V is TRBV29-1 and J is TRBJ1-1; 7 bases agree with TRBD1. The CDR3 runs to 13 residues. With 7 bases clipped from V and 3 bases from J, the junction kept 8 bases outside the gene matches. Germline V lookup: CDR1 SQVTM, CDR2 ANQGSEA. CDR3 coding DNA: TGCAGCGCTTCGACAGGGAGCGACACTGAAGCTTTCTTT. This encodes CSASTGSDTEAFF.

The rearrangement uses TRBV7-2 and TRBJ2-5; TRBD2 aligns across 7 bases. CDR3 length: 17 amino acids. Per the germline V gene, CDR1 is SGHTA and CDR2 is FQGNSA. Germline trimming cut 5 bases from V and 5 bases from J; bases unmatched to any gene: 17. The CDR3 DNA reads as TGTGCCAGCAGCGTGCTTGCGGGGGACTCCCAAGGGGAGACCCAGTACTTC. This translates into CASSVLAGDSQGETQYF.

This clonotype was seen more than once but under ten times. J is TRBJ2-3 and V is TRBV18, with D perhaps TRBD2 (5 bases). Germline assignment: CDR1 KGHSH and CDR2 LQKENI. The CDR3 runs 15 residues. Trimming took off 3 bases at V and 2 bases at J, with 12 bases between the two ends. The CDR3 coding sequence is TGTGCCAGCTCACCCCTCGGGGATGACACAGATACGCAGTATTTT. This translates into CASSPLGDDTDTQYF.

This clonotype was counted only a few times. The chain links TRBV28 to TRBJ2-1; 9 nucleotides line up with TRBD1. Germline values: CDR1 MDHEN, CDR2 SYDVKM. CDR3 length: 15 residues. The V and J ends lost 4 bases and 4 bases, in that order; junction bases with no gene match: 5. The CDR3 loop is CASSSGQGHYNEQFF. CDR3 bases: TGTGCCAGCAGTTCGGGACAGGGTCATTACAATGAGCAGTTCTTC. The full variable domain, in which reference TRBV28 and TRBJ2-1 provide the parts outside the CDR3, is DVKVTQSSRYLVKRTGEKVFLECVQDMDHENMFWYRQDPGLGLRLIYFSYDVKMKEKGDIPEGYSVSREKKERFSLILESASTNQTSMYLCASSSGQGHYNEQFFGPGTRLTVL.

V gene TRBV6-5 combines with J gene TRBJ1-6, with D maybe TRBD1 (5 bases). Trimming left V 8 bases short and J 6 bases short, with 11 bases between. The CDR3 runs 13 residues. Germline V CDR1 and CDR2: MNHEY, SVGAGI. The CDR3 nucleotides read TGTGCCAGCCGGGGGAGGGGTAATTCACCCCTCCACTTT. Residues: CASRGRGNSPLHF.